This TCR beta chain was obtained from a study of T cells after yellow fever vaccination. 5'RACE template switching added a universal primer site and UMIs to TCR cDNA. MiXCR, run by TCRdb on the 5' RACE reads, gives a single entry per CDR3 protein. Found here are hundreds of thousands of distinct CDR3 sequences, around 6.5% of them singletons; the top ten hold 14% to 15%. Points on this clonotype: Antigen unknown.

Points from the study as a whole: At 95% to 98% for CD4 and roughly 87% for CD8, most primary-vaccination clones showed up again after the booster. The secondary response peaked faster, at day 5 versus 15, but was weaker.

Germline assignment: CDR1 LNHDA and CDR2 SQIVND (reference sequence). The junction had 6 bases not matched to a gene; V was cut back by 5 bases and J by 5 bases. The CDR3 sequence is 14 residues long. The sample was PBMCs, taken 5 days after the yellow fever booster vaccination. The V call is TRBV19, the J call TRBJ1-5; TRBD1 matches 7 bases. The source of this sequence is a man aged 25 to 40 who received the YFV17D yellow fever vaccine. This CDR3 reads CASSRGQRDQPQHF. DNA for the CDR3: TGTGCCAGTAGTCGGGGACAGCGGGATCAGCCCCAGCATTTT. Full variable domain (rest looked up from reference TRBV19 and TRBJ1-5): DGGITQSPKYLFRKEGQNVTLSCEQNLNHDAMYWYRQDPGQGLRLIYYSQIVNDFQKGDIAEGYSVSREKKESFPLTVTSAQKNPTAFYLCASSRGQRDQPQHFGDGTRLSIL.